These 17 T cell receptor beta chains share one sample of origin, sequenced in a study of blood T cell repertoires in COVID-19. The data were produced by immunoSEQ multiplex PCR, yet TCRdb's version contains in-frame clones alone and is incomplete. The table lists roughly 440,000 clones, approximately 89% of them singletons, with 10% to 15% in the top ten. Sequenced sample: peripheral blood. All receptors derive from a woman in her forties or fifties with COVID-19, enrolled during active disease.

The table lists this clone with a few counts. This sequence joins TRBV2 and TRBJ2-1; 9 bases align to TRBD2. Looked up from germline, CDR1 is SNHLY and CDR2 is FYNNEI. Trimming removed 11 bases from V and 7 bases from J; junction bases left unmatched: 9. The CDR3 sequence is 13 residues long. In nucleotides, the CDR3 is TGTGCCGGGGCGCGGGGGGGTCTAAATGAGCAGTTCTTC. It translates to CAGARGGLNEQFF. The full variable domain, completed using reference TRBV2 and TRBJ2-1, is EPEVTQTPSHQVTQMGQEVILRCVPISNHLYFYWYRQILGQKVEFLVSFYNNEISEKSEIFDDQFSVERPDGSNFTLKIRSTKLEDSAMYFCAGARGGLNEQFFGPGTRLTVL.

For this clone: At one boundary the junction diverges from the germline segment, which might be a read error. J is TRBJ2-7 and V is TRBV7-2; TRBD2 agrees at 10 bases. CDR3 length: 16 residues. Germline V gene sequence: CDR1 SGHTA, CDR2 FQGNSA. In nucleotides, the CDR3 is TGTGCCAGCAGCTTAGCGCAAGGTAGCGGGGGGCTCGGAGTTAGCTTC. Translated, it gives CASSLAQGSGGLGVSF.

CDR3 loop: CASGPTATNEKLFF. Written as DNA, the CDR3 is TGTGCTAGTGGCCCGACTGCAACTAATGAAAAACTGTTTTTT. The chain combines TRBV12-5 with TRBJ1-4; no clear D. In germline, CDR1 is LGHNT, CDR2 FRNRAP. The germline V and J ends were trimmed by 6 bases and 0 bases, with 8 bases remaining between them. This CDR3 has 14 amino acids.

The chain links TRBV7-8 to TRBJ1-4; 10 bases match TRBD1. The CDR3 spans 16 residues. Germline assignment: CDR1 SGHVS and CDR2 FQNEAQ. V lost 1 base to trimming and J lost 5 bases; unmatched junction nucleotides: 4. The CDR3 loop reads CASSLGGTGVNEKLFF. The CDR3 DNA is TGTGCCAGCAGCTTAGGTGGGACAGGGGTGAATGAAAAACTGTTTTTT.

V usage is TRBV9 and J usage is TRBJ1-2; no clear D gene. Trimming took 0 bases from V and 1 from J, leaving 10 bases between them. Per the germline V gene, CDR1 is SGDLS and CDR2 is YYNGEE. This CDR3 has 15 residues. The CDR3 region is CASSVGAENNYGYTF. The CDR3 nucleotides are TGTGCCAGCAGCGTAGGAGCGGAGAATAACTATGGCTACACCTTC.

The V call is TRBV6-5, the J call TRBJ2-1, with D tentatively TRBD2 (5 bases). V lost 7 bases, J lost 9 bases, and 22 bases lay in between. From germline, CDR1 is MNHEY and CDR2 SVGAGI. The CDR3 runs 15 residues. In DNA form, the CDR3 reads TGTGCCAGCACTTCCGAGAGGTCCCGAACTAGTGAGCAGTTCTTC. This encodes CASTSERSRTSEQFF.

The gene calls are TRBV19 and TRBJ2-1; D gene uncertain. Per the germline V gene, CDR1 is LNHDA and CDR2 is SQIVND (reference sequence). This CDR3 region has 15 residues. V lost 1 base, J lost 0 bases, and 7 bases lay in between. The CDR3 sequence: CASSIVPGSYNEQFF. The CDR3 coding sequence is TGTGCCAGTAGTATAGTCCCCGGCTCCTACAATGAGCAGTTCTTC.

The chain joins TRBV4-2 to TRBJ2-1; D not resolved. The CDR3 runs to 13 residues. Trimming stripped 2 bases from V and 3 bases from J, with 5 bases between. CDR1 is LGHNA and CDR2 is YNFKEQ in the germline V gene. The CDR3: CASSQQVYNEQFF. CDR3 nucleotides: TGTGCCAGCAGCCAACAGGTCTACAATGAGCAGTTCTTC.

The rearrangement joins TRBV29-1 to TRBJ2-3, with 16 nucleotides matching TRBD2. The CDR3 is 16 amino acids. The junction had 8 bases not matched to a gene; V was cut back by 5 bases and J by 6 bases. Germline V gives CDR1 SQVTM, CDR2 ANQGSEA. CDR3 DNA: TGCAGCGTTCCCCCGGGACTAGCGGGGGGGATCGATACGCAGTATTTT. Translation: CSVPPGLAGGIDTQYF.

This clone was recorded a few times. The chain links TRBV19 to TRBJ2-2; no reliable D call. The CDR3 totals 13 residues. Germline CDR1 reads LNHDA; CDR2 reads SQIVND (reference sequence). The V and J ends lost 6 bases and 5 bases respectively, with 10 bases between them. CDR3 loop: CASRTHLTGELFF. CDR3 bases: TGTGCCAGTAGAACCCATCTAACCGGGGAGCTGTTTTTT.

V and J are TRBV18 and TRBJ2-2; 9 bases fit TRBD1. The CDR3 is made up of 15 amino acids. Germline CDR1 KGHSH, CDR2 LQKENI. J was trimmed by 5 bases and V by 3 bases; bases with no gene match: 4. The CDR3 nucleotides read TGTGCCAGCTCACCGATGGACAGGGGAACCGGGGAGCTGTTTTTT. Residues: CASSPMDRGTGELFF. The full variable domain, completed using reference TRBV18 and TRBJ2-2, is NAGVMQNPRHLVRRRGQEARLRCSPMKGHSHVYWYRQLPEEGLKFMVYLQKENIIDESGMPKERFSAEFPKEGPSILRIQQVVRGDSAAYFCASSPMDRGTGELFFGEGSRLTVL.

This chain connects TRBV5-1 to TRBJ2-1; 8 bases fit TRBD2. V was clipped by 7 bases and J by 0 bases; unmatched bases: 6. Germline CDR1 and CDR2: SGHRS and YFSETQ. CDR3 length: 15 residues. The DNA for the CDR3 is TGCGCCAGCGGCCTTAGCGGGGACTCCTACAATGAGCAGTTCTTC. Residues: CASGLSGDSYNEQFF.

The chain joins TRBV10-1 to TRBJ2-1, with a weak D call TRBD2 (5 bases). V gave up 1 base and J gave up 9 bases, with 19 bases separating them. The CDR3 runs 16 residues. The V gene's germline CDR1 is WNHNN and CDR2 SYGVQD (reference sequence). DNA for the CDR3: TGCGCCAGCAGTGAGTTGAGGACTCCCACACACGGTGAGCAGTTCTTC. It translates to CASSELRTPTHGEQFF.

The CDR3 coding sequence is TGTGCCAGCAGTTCCTACTCCTACGAGCAGTACTTC. Its protein product is CASSSYSYEQYF. V usage is TRBV27 and J usage is TRBJ2-7; D gene ambiguous. Germline lookup yields CDR1 MNHEY and CDR2 SMNVEV (reference sequence). The CDR3 consists of 12 residues. V lost 4 bases and J lost 0, with 4 bases in between.

The chain carries TRBV27 and TRBJ1-1; D gene ambiguous. The CDR3 contains 14 residues. Trimming took off 2 bases at V and 7 bases at J, with 14 bases between the two ends. The germline V gene has CDR1 MNHEY and CDR2 SMNVEV (reference sequence). The CDR3 here is CASSLAPSISEAFF. The CDR3 DNA reads as TGTGCCAGCAGTTTAGCTCCTTCCATCAGTGAAGCTTTCTTT.

The V and J genes are TRBV7-3 and TRBJ1-4; 10 bases match TRBD1. The germline CDR1 and CDR2 sequences are SGHTA and FQGTGA. CDR3 length equals 18 residues. V trimming: 4 bases; J trimming: 0 bases; junction bases outside the gene matches: 8. As DNA, the CDR3 is TGTGCCAGCAGCTCCGGACAGGGGGTAGGGGCAACTAATGAAAAACTGTTTTTT. As protein: CASSSGQGVGATNEKLFF.

This clone was detected only once. This chain connects TRBV15 to TRBJ2-5, with D possibly being TRBD1 (6 bases). The CDR3 is made up of 13 amino acids. Trimming left V 8 bases short and J 1 base short, with 11 bases between. Germline CDR1 reads LNHNV; CDR2 reads YYDKDF (reference sequence). CDR3 region: CATSRTVQETQYF. As DNA, the CDR3 is TGTGCCACCTCCCGGACAGTCCAAGAGACCCAGTACTTC.